The next 25 T cell receptor beta chains were all read from a single sample in a study of beta chain features in type 1 diabetes. Every isolated RNA sample was fully reverse transcribed, so sequencing captured expressed TCRB transcripts. Clones were sequenced by immunoSEQ multiplex PCR, and TCRdb holds only the in-frame ones, with some missing. This table holds a few hundred thousand clones, over 9.5% found once. The sequenced material came from naive CD4+ T cells from blood. These receptors originate from a woman between 18 and 29 years old in good health.

This clone was observed a handful of times. This chain connects TRBV29-1 to TRBJ1-1, with D possibly matching TRBD1 (5 bases). V lost 6 bases to trimming and J lost 0 bases, with 14 bases between them. The CDR3 is made up of 14 amino acids. Germline CDR1 SQVTM, CDR2 ANQGSEA. For the CDR3, the DNA is TGCAGCGTCGAACGCAGGGCGGTGAACACTGAAGCTTTCTTT. Protein: CSVERRAVNTEAFF.

The chain uses TRBV5-4 and TRBJ2-7; 7 nucleotides agree with TRBD1. CDR1 is SGHNT and CDR2 is YYREEE in the germline V gene (reference sequence). The CDR3 is 14 residues long. Losses at the gene ends were 4 bases for V and 6 bases for J; bases not matched to a gene: 10. In DNA form, the CDR3 reads TGTGCCAGCAGCCCTGGGGCAGGGGGTTCCGAGCAGTACTTC. Protein sequence: CASSPGAGGSEQYF.

About this clone itself: This specimen includes other DNA sequences encoding the same CDR3. This sequence joins TRBV2 and TRBJ1-2, with 7 bases lining up with TRBD1. The CDR3 consists of 12 residues. The V gene's germline CDR1 is SNHLY and CDR2 FYNNEI. V shed 8 bases and J 2 bases; nucleotides not matched to a gene: 2. CDR3 nucleotides: TGTGCCAGCTCGGGACAGAACTATGGCTACACCTTC. Translating it yields CASSGQNYGYTF.

This clone turned up a few times. This chain uses TRBV4-1 with TRBJ1-1, with D maybe TRBD1 (5 bases). V was shortened by 1 base and J by 7 bases, with 10 bases between the two germline ends. The germline CDR1 and CDR2 sequences are MGHRA and YSYEKL. CDR3 length: 13 residues. For the CDR3, the DNA is TGCGCCAGCAGCCAAGGGGACTTCTTTGAAGCTTTCTTT. Protein product: CASSQGDFFEAFF.

A few counts support this clone. V and J are TRBV25-1 and TRBJ2-2, with D unclear. Trimming took 7 bases from V and 1 from J, leaving 7 bases between them. Germline CDR1 reads MGHDK; CDR2 reads SYGVNS. This CDR3 has 13 residues. Written as DNA, the CDR3 is TGTGCCAGCACTTTTTTGAACACCGGGGAGCTGTTTTTT. It is translated as CASTFLNTGELFF.

In its sample, this clone was seen a few times. V usage is TRBV6-6 and J usage is TRBJ2-3; 13 positions agree with TRBD2. Trimming at V came to 4 bases and at J to 5 bases, leaving 6 bases not matched to a gene. Germline lookup yields CDR1 MNHNY and CDR2 SVGAGI (reference sequence). The CDR3 loop spans 16 amino acids. CDR3 nucleotides: TGTGCCAGCAGTTTTACTAGCGGGGGGGCTGGAGATACGCAGTATTTT. This sequence encodes CASSFTSGGAGDTQYF.

This chain's CDR3 is CAWRDGGQETQYF. DNA for the CDR3: TGTGCCTGGAGGGACGGAGGACAAGAGACCCAGTACTTC. V and J are TRBV30 and TRBJ2-5, with TRBD2 as a possible D gene (5 bases). From germline, CDR1 is GTSNPN and CDR2 SVGIG (reference sequence). The CDR3 loop spans 13 amino acids. Trimming shortened V by 3 bases and J by 2 bases, and 10 bases separated the two germline ends.

There are many counts of this clone. V gene TRBV7-9 combines with J gene TRBJ2-7; TRBD2 matches at 9 bases. The length of the CDR3 is 15 residues. Germline CDR1 and CDR2: SEHNR and FQNEAQ (reference sequence). V dropped 7 bases and J dropped 3; count of bases not matched to a gene: 10. CDR3 loop: CASKSSLAGDYEQYF. For the CDR3, the DNA is TGTGCCAGCAAATCAAGCTTAGCGGGAGACTACGAGCAGTACTTC.

This clone was detected only a few times. V is TRBV19 and J is TRBJ2-6; 9 positions agree with TRBD1. V lost 8 bases to trimming and J lost 3 bases; unmatched junction nucleotides: 11. The CDR3 loop spans 17 amino acids. Germline V gives CDR1 LNHDA, CDR2 SQIVND (reference sequence). The CDR3 DNA follows: TGTGCCAGTGAGGGGACAGGGCGTCTCCGTGGGGCCAACGTCCTGACTTTC. As protein: CASEGTGRLRGANVLTF.

This clone has more than one count but fewer than ten. J is TRBJ2-1 and V is TRBV2; TRBD1 is a possible D gene (7 bases). The V gene lost 4 bases and the J gene lost 0 bases, with 16 bases spanning the gap. The CDR3 has 17 residues. The V gene's germline CDR1 is SNHLY and CDR2 FYNNEI. CDR3 sequence (DNA): TGTGCCAGCAGTGCCGGAGGGGGCGGACACTCCTACAATGAGCAGTTCTTC. Translation: CASSAGGGGHSYNEQFF.

The chain combines TRBV9 with TRBJ2-3; 9 bases agree with TRBD2. The CDR3 contains 19 residues. The germline V gene has CDR1 SGDLS and CDR2 YYNGEE. After removal of 0 bases from V and 3 bases from J, the junction contained 14 bases not matched to a gene. CDR3 amino acids: CASSVAPSGGPPRTDTQYF. In DNA, the CDR3 is TGTGCCAGCAGCGTAGCTCCCAGCGGGGGGCCCCCTCGGACAGATACGCAGTATTTT. Full variable domain (outside the CDR3, taken from reference TRBV9 and TRBJ2-3): DSGVTQTPKHLITATGQRVTLRCSPRSGDLSVYWYQQSLDQGLQFLIQYYNGEERAKGNILERFSAQQFPDLHSELNLSSLELGDSALYFCASSVAPSGGPPRTDTQYFGPGTRLTVL.

This clone turned up a few times. The genes are TRBV7-9 and TRBJ1-3; 8 bases agree with TRBD1. With 5 bases clipped from V and 7 bases from J, the junction kept 7 bases outside the gene matches. Germline CDR1 and CDR2: SEHNR and FQNEAQ (reference sequence). This CDR3 has 14 amino acids. The DNA for the CDR3 is TGTGCCAGCAGCCCCGACAGGGGTGGTAACACCATATATTTT. Its translation is CASSPDRGGNTIYF.

V usage is TRBV9 and J usage is TRBJ2-2, with 7 positions matching TRBD1. CDR1 is SGDLS and CDR2 is YYNGEE in the germline V gene. The junction had 2 bases not matched to a gene; V was cut back by 0 bases and J by 0 bases. This CDR3 is built from 16 residues. The CDR3 sequence: CASSVGQGANTGELFF. Here the CDR3 DNA reads TGTGCCAGCAGCGTAGGCCAGGGGGCGAACACCGGGGAGCTGTTTTTT.

The chain uses TRBV7-9 and TRBJ1-5; TRBD1 aligns across 8 bases. V shed 5 bases and J 4 bases; nucleotides not matched to a gene: 4. The CDR3 is made up of 14 amino acids. Germline loops: CDR1 SEHNR, CDR2 FQNEAQ (reference sequence). CDR3 in DNA: TGTGCCAGCAGCGCGACAGGGGCTAATCAGCCCCAGCATTTT. Protein sequence: CASSATGANQPQHF.

CDR3 nucleotides: TGTGCCTGGAAGGGACAGCCAAATGAGCAGTTCTTC. The encoded protein is CAWKGQPNEQFF. This chain uses TRBV30 with TRBJ2-1; TRBD1 aligns across 7 bases. The CDR3 is made up of 12 amino acids. Per the germline V gene, CDR1 is GTSNPN and CDR2 is SVGIG (reference sequence). V lost 4 bases and J lost 7; bases outside the gene matches: 4.

The genes are TRBV5-1 and TRBJ2-7; 9 bases line up with TRBD1. V was pared by 4 bases and J by 1 base, with 9 bases of the junction left unmatched. The CDR3 is 16 residues long. CDR1 is SGHRS and CDR2 is YFSETQ in the germline V gene. CDR3 sequence: CASSASPGTGSYEQYF. In nucleotides, the CDR3 is TGCGCCAGCAGCGCATCCCCCGGGACAGGGTCCTACGAGCAGTACTTC.

This clone was counted a few times. The rearrangement links TRBV27 to TRBJ1-4, with D possibly being TRBD1 (5 bases). V shed 3 bases and J shed 7 bases, with 9 bases lying between them. Germline V CDR1 and CDR2: MNHEY, SMNVEV (reference sequence). CDR3 length: 13 residues. Here the CDR3 DNA reads TGTGCCAGCAGTTTTATGGGGGGTGAAAAACTGTTTTTT. It yields the protein CASSFMGGEKLFF.

The V gene is TRBV5-1, the J gene TRBJ1-1; 7 bases line up with TRBD1. CDR1 and CDR2 (germline): SGHRS, YFSETQ. Unmatched junction bases numbered 7, after V lost 4 bases and J lost 1 base. This CDR3 has 15 residues. The CDR3 loop is CASSLNSGGNTEAFF. The CDR3 bases are TGCGCCAGCAGCCTAAACTCAGGGGGGAACACTGAAGCTTTCTTT.

The chain links TRBV5-1 to TRBJ2-3, with TRBD2 identical over 9 bases. The CDR3 has 15 amino acids. CDR1 and CDR2 from the germline V gene are SGHRS and YFSETQ. V lost 4 bases and J lost 2; bases outside the gene matches: 5. CDR3 DNA: TGCGCCAGCAGCCGAAGCGGGAGGAACACAGATACGCAGTATTTT. It encodes CASSRSGRNTDTQYF. Looking up the rest from reference TRBV5-1 and TRBJ2-3 gives the full variable domain: KAGVTQTPRYLIKTRGQQVTLSCSPISGHRSVSWYQQTPGQGLQFLFEYFSETQRNKGNFPGRFSGRQFSNSRSEMNVSTLELGDSALYLCASSRSGRNTDTQYFGPGTRLTVL.

The chain carries TRBV7-9 and TRBJ2-3; perhaps TRBD2 as D (6 bases). This CDR3 is 13 amino acids long. V shed 8 bases and J shed 1 base, with 10 bases lying between them. Germline V gives CDR1 SEHNR, CDR2 FQNEAQ (reference sequence). The CDR3 protein is CASSGVGTDTQYF. Written as DNA, the CDR3 is TGTGCCAGCTCGGGGGTGGGCACAGATACGCAGTATTTT.

There are a few counts of this clone. The J gene is TRBJ2-7, the V gene TRBV5-1; the D is unclear. In germline, CDR1 is SGHRS, CDR2 YFSETQ. The CDR3 loop spans 13 amino acids. V lost 0 bases to trimming and J lost 2 bases, with 6 bases between them. Here the CDR3 reads CASSLVAPYEQYF. The CDR3 nucleotides read TGCGCCAGCAGCTTGGTCGCGCCCTACGAGCAGTACTTC.

This clone has more than one count but fewer than ten. The chain joins TRBV5-6 to TRBJ2-6; D might be TRBD1 (6 bases). Trimming shortened V by 3 bases and J by 3 bases, and 19 bases separated the two germline ends. Germline V gene data show CDR1 as SGHDT and CDR2 as YYEEEE. This CDR3 spans 18 amino acids. The CDR3 DNA sequence: TGTGCCAGCAGCTATTCTGGCCCAGGGGCGGTTGGGGCCAACGTCCTGACTTTC. This encodes CASSYSGPGAVGANVLTF.

Only a few counts were recorded for this clone. The rearrangement links TRBV6-1 to TRBJ2-5; perhaps TRBD1 as D (6 bases). Germline lookup yields CDR1 MNHNS and CDR2 SASEGT. This CDR3 comprises 14 residues. V shed 8 bases and J shed 2 bases, with 15 bases lying between them. The CDR3 is CASSTGPTQETQYF. The CDR3 nucleotides read TGTGCCAGCTCTACAGGGCCCACTCAAGAGACCCAGTACTTC.

This chain uses TRBV18 with TRBJ2-7; D is possibly TRBD1 (5 bases). Germline CDR1 and CDR2: KGHSH and LQKENI. The CDR3 spans 13 residues. V shed 4 bases and J shed 0 bases, with 7 bases lying between them. The CDR3 protein is CASSRGGSYEQYF. As DNA, the CDR3 is TGTGCCAGCTCACGGGGCGGCTCCTACGAGCAGTACTTC.

Written as DNA, the CDR3 is TGTGCCACCAGCAGAGATCTAGCGGTTTACAATGAGCAGTTCTTC. Protein product: CATSRDLAVYNEQFF. The chain uses TRBV15 and TRBJ2-1, with 7 bases identical to TRBD2. Trimming removed 0 bases from V and 4 bases from J; junction bases left unmatched: 3. This CDR3 contains 15 residues. Germline loops: CDR1 LNHNV, CDR2 YYDKDF (reference sequence).